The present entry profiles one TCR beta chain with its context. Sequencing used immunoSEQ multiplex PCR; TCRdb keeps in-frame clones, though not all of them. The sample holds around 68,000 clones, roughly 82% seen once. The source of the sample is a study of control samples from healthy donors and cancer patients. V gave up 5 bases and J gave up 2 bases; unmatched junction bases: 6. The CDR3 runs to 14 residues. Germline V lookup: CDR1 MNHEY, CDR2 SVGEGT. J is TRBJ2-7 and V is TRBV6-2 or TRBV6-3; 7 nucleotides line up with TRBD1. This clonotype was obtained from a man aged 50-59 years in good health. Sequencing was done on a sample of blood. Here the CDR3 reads CASSPDRLPYEQYF. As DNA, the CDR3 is TGTGCCAGCAGTCCGGACAGGCTGCCCTACGAGCAGTACTTC.